The 27 T cell receptor beta chains in this list originate from one sample, sequenced in a study of shared clonotypes between healthy human individuals. The protocol was immunoSEQ multiplex PCR, while the TCRdb copy is restricted to in-frame clones and leaves out a portion. The sample gives approximately 2,300,000 clones, just under 95% of which show up once; about 0.36% is in the top ten. The sequencing input was naive CD4+ T cells from PBMCs. As for subset: CD45RA+ positively selected. Receptor source: a man aged 18 to 30 in good health. Some clones in this sample may be carry-over from other donors' samples.

The V call is TRBV5-1, the J call TRBJ2-7, with D possibly TRBD1 on 5 matching bases. The CDR3 sequence is 13 residues long. V lost 1 base and J lost 5, with 10 bases in between. Germline V gives CDR1 SGHRS, CDR2 YFSETQ. The CDR3 DNA is TGCGCCAGCAGCTTGACAGGTATTAACGAGCAGTACTTC. The encoded protein is CASSLTGINEQYF. Combining the CDR3 with reference TRBV5-1 and TRBJ2-7 gives the whole variable domain KAGVTQTPRYLIKTRGQQVTLSCSPISGHRSVSWYQQTPGQGLQFLFEYFSETQRNKGNFPGRFSGRQFSNSRSEMNVSTLELGDSALYLCASSLTGINEQYFGPGTRLTVT.

V usage is TRBV7-9 and J usage is TRBJ2-5; D ambiguous. The CDR3 is 14 residues long. Looked up from germline, CDR1 is SEHNR and CDR2 is FQNEAQ (reference sequence). V was trimmed by 5 bases and J by 5 bases, leaving 15 bases between them. CDR3 DNA: TGTGCCAGCAGCCCTCCAGGCGGTAAGGAGACCCAGTACTTC. Its translation is CASSPPGGKETQYF. The complete variable domain, with remaining parts taken from reference TRBV7-9 and TRBJ2-5, reads DTGVSQNPRHKITKRGQNVTFRCDPISEHNRLYWYRQTLGQGPEFLTYFQNEAQLEKSRLLSDRFSAERPKGSFSTLEIQRTEQGDSAMYLCASSPPGGKETQYFGPGTRLLVL.

The chain couples TRBV5-1 to TRBJ2-1; no reliable D call. Germline CDR1 SGHRS, CDR2 YFSETQ. V dropped 2 bases and J dropped 7 bases, with 16 bases sitting between them. The CDR3 length is 15 residues. The CDR3 DNA reads as TGCGCCAGCAGCTTATATGCGGTCCCGAGGAATGAGCAGTTCTTC. Translated: CASSLYAVPRNEQFF.

This chain joins TRBV18 and TRBJ2-7, with 10 bases lining up with TRBD2. Germline assignment: CDR1 KGHSH and CDR2 LQKENI. Unmatched junction bases numbered 8, after V lost 3 bases and J lost 6 bases. The CDR3 runs to 15 residues. CDR3 nucleotide sequence: TGTGCCAGCTCACCGAATCTAGCGGGAGCTATCGAGCAGTACTTC. This sequence encodes CASSPNLAGAIEQYF.

The rearrangement uses TRBV19 and TRBJ2-1, with 7 bases aligning to TRBD1. V lost 5 bases to trimming and J lost 4 bases; unmatched junction nucleotides: 11. Germline CDR1 reads LNHDA; CDR2 reads SQIVND (reference sequence). The CDR3 consists of 16 residues. CDR3 coding DNA: TGTGCCAGTAGTTTCTGGCGAGGGGGCGTTTACAATGAGCAGTTCTTC. Translation: CASSFWRGGVYNEQFF. Full variable domain (remainder filled in from reference TRBV19 and TRBJ2-1): DGGITQSPKYLFRKEGQNVTLSCEQNLNHDAMYWYRQDPGQGLRLIYYSQIVNDFQKGDIAEGYSVSREKKESFPLTVTSAQKNPTAFYLCASSFWRGGVYNEQFFGPGTRLTVL.

V usage is TRBV25-1 and J usage is TRBJ2-3; TRBD2 might be the D (6 bases). The germline CDR1 and CDR2 sequences are MGHDK and SYGVNS. The CDR3 loop spans 14 amino acids. V was cut by 2 bases and J by 11 bases, with 17 bases left in between. CDR3 protein: CASSEGDLAWGQYF. CDR3 bases: TGTGCCAGCAGTGAAGGGGACCTAGCGTGGGGGCAGTATTTT.

Regarding this clone: The sample carries other DNA sequences with the same CDR3. The J gene is TRBJ2-5, the V gene TRBV9; 10 bases fit TRBD1. V gave up 4 bases and J gave up 4 bases; unmatched junction bases: 4. Germline values: CDR1 SGDLS, CDR2 YYNGEE. This CDR3 comprises 14 residues. The CDR3 sequence is CASSPRTGGETQYF. The CDR3 nucleotides are TGTGCCAGCAGCCCTCGGACAGGGGGAGAGACCCAGTACTTC.

The chain uses TRBV10-1 and TRBJ2-1, with 10 nucleotides matching TRBD2. Per the germline V gene, CDR1 is WNHNN and CDR2 is SYGVQD (reference sequence). V lost 0 bases, J lost 4 bases, and 3 bases stayed unmatched. CDR3 size: 16 residues. CDR3 residues: CASSESTSGAYNEQFF. The CDR3 nucleotides are TGCGCCAGCAGTGAGTCTACTAGCGGGGCTTACAATGAGCAGTTCTTC.

This sequence joins TRBV2 and TRBJ2-5, with a weak D call TRBD1 (5 bases). The length of the CDR3 is 16 residues. The germline V and J ends were trimmed by 2 bases and 12 bases, with 25 bases remaining between them. Germline V lookup: CDR1 SNHLY, CDR2 FYNNEI. The CDR3 coding sequence is TGTGCCAGCAGTGAACGAGGTATCTTCCCGGACACCCCGAAGTACTTC. It translates to CASSERGIFPDTPKYF. Full variable domain (rest looked up from reference TRBV2 and TRBJ2-5): EPEVTQTPSHQVTQMGQEVILRCVPISNHLYFYWYRQILGQKVEFLVSFYNNEISEKSEIFDDQFSVERPDGSNFTLKIRSTKLEDSAMYFCASSERGIFPDTPKYFGPGTRLLVL.

This clone has only a few counts. The chain combines TRBV7-2 with TRBJ1-4, with D uncertain. Germline CDR1 is SGHTA and CDR2 is FQGNSA. The CDR3 consists of 14 residues. V lost 8 bases and J 0 bases, leaving 10 bases between the germline ends. CDR3 nucleotides: TGTGCCAGCTCCCTTCAAACAACTAATGAAAAACTGTTTTTT. It specifies CASSLQTTNEKLFF.

This chain connects TRBV11-2 to TRBJ1-2; possible D gene TRBD1, 5 bases. Germline CDR1 is SGHAT and CDR2 is FQNNGV. CDR3 size: 14 residues. Trimming left V 5 bases short and J 7 bases short, with 17 bases between. The DNA for the CDR3 is TGTGCCAGCAGCACCGGGACGGCCTTAGGTGGCTACACCTTC. This encodes CASSTGTALGGYTF.

V usage is TRBV5-6 and J usage is TRBJ2-3, with unresolved D. V was clipped by 4 bases and J by 0 bases, with 15 bases between them. The CDR3 is 16 amino acids. Germline-derived CDR1 and CDR2 are SGHDT and YYEEEE. CDR3 sequence reads: CASSPAGPLSTDTQYF. The CDR3 DNA is TGTGCCAGCAGCCCCGCTGGCCCCCTAAGCACAGATACGCAGTATTTT.

This chain joins TRBV7-3 and TRBJ2-3; TRBD2 matches at 7 bases. J lost 4 bases, V lost 4 bases, and 14 bases had no gene match. The V gene's germline CDR1 is SGHTA and CDR2 FQGTGA. This CDR3 contains 17 residues. DNA for the CDR3: TGTGCCAGCAGCTCCCGGCGGGGGACCGCGTCGGCAGATACGCAGTATTTT. It codes for CASSSRRGTASADTQYF.

The CDR3 nucleotides read TGTGCCAGCAGCTTAGGGACTAGCGGGATCAAAGAGACCCAGTACTTC. Translated, it gives CASSLGTSGIKETQYF. The rearrangement joins TRBV7-2 to TRBJ2-5, with TRBD2 matching 12 bases. With V trimmed by 1 base and J by 3 bases, 3 bases remained unmatched. This CDR3 spans 16 amino acids. Germline V gene lookup returns CDR1 SGHTA and CDR2 FQGNSA.

This sequence joins TRBV6-5 and TRBJ1-1; D is ambiguous. This CDR3 is built from 14 residues. The germline CDR1 and CDR2 sequences are MNHEY and SVGAGI. The V end lost 6 bases, the J end lost 1 base, and 12 bases lay between the germline ends. CDR3 nucleotide sequence: TGTGCCAGCAGGCCCCCGGGCAGGAACACTGAAGCTTTCTTT. Translation: CASRPPGRNTEAFF.

With regard to this clone: Other DNA sequences from this sample encode an identical CDR3 as well. J is TRBJ2-3 and V is TRBV2; no definite D call. Trimming left V 6 bases short and J 5 bases short, with 9 bases between. The CDR3 is 12 residues long. Germline V gene sequence: CDR1 SNHLY, CDR2 FYNNEI. This chain's CDR3 is CASSKSGDTQYF. CDR3 DNA sequence: TGTGCCAGCAGCAAGTCTGGAGATACGCAGTATTTT.

J is TRBJ2-3 and V is TRBV13, with D possibly being TRBD2 (5 bases). Deletions cut 0 bases from V and 1 base from J, with 8 bases between. This CDR3 has 15 residues. Germline lookup yields CDR1 PRHDT and CDR2 FYEKMQ (reference sequence). The CDR3 nucleotides are TGTGCCAGCAGCTTAGGGCTAGCACGCACAGATACGCAGTATTTT. This encodes CASSLGLARTDTQYF. Full variable domain (outside the CDR3, taken from reference TRBV13 and TRBJ2-3): AAGVIQSPRHLIKEKRETATLKCYPIPRHDTVYWYQQGPGQDPQFLISFYEKMQSDKGSIPDRFSAQQFSDYHSELNMSSLELGDSALYFCASSLGLARTDTQYFGPGTRLTVL.

The genes are TRBV19 and TRBJ2-5, with a possible D match to TRBD1 (7 bases). Germline V lookup: CDR1 LNHDA, CDR2 SQIVND (reference sequence). V was cut by 3 bases and J by 4 bases, with 12 bases left in between. The CDR3 is 14 residues long. The CDR3, as DNA: TGTGCCAGTAGTATGGCGCAGGGGGGAGAGACCCAGTACTTC. Translation: CASSMAQGGETQYF.

The chain employs TRBV6-1 and TRBJ2-5, with D perhaps TRBD1 or TRBD2 (5 bases each). The V end lost 7 bases, the J end lost 4 bases, and 13 bases lay between the germline ends. The germline V gene has CDR1 MNHNS and CDR2 SASEGT. The CDR3 is 13 amino acids. The CDR3 is CASTLRGPETQYF. The CDR3 DNA reads TGTGCCAGCACCCTCCGGGGCCCAGAGACCCAGTACTTC.

DNA of the CDR3: TGTGCCAGCAGCCCCCACGGGGGGACGACCGTCAATGAGCAGTTCTTC. Translated, it gives CASSPHGGTTVNEQFF. The chain couples TRBV7-2 to TRBJ2-1; 7 bases fit TRBD2. This CDR3 is 16 amino acids long. The V and J ends lost 5 bases and 6 bases, in that order; junction bases with no gene match: 13. Germline-derived CDR1 and CDR2 are SGHTA and FQGNSA.

This rearrangement joins TRBV30 to TRBJ2-1; 8 bases are a match to TRBD1. The CDR3 extends over 13 amino acids. V lost 2 bases, J lost 7 bases, and 4 bases stayed unmatched. Looked up from germline, CDR1 is GTSNPN and CDR2 is SVGIG (reference sequence). The CDR3, as DNA: TGTGCCTGGAGTCTGAACAGGGGGAATGAGCAGTTCTTC. Encoded protein: CAWSLNRGNEQFF.

The rearrangement joins TRBV7-8 to TRBJ2-1; TRBD2 matches 7 bases. The CDR3 has 16 residues. The germline CDR1 and CDR2 sequences are SGHVS and FQNEAQ. J was trimmed by 4 bases and V by 4 bases; bases with no gene match: 10. CDR3 sequence reads: CASSSRLAELYNEQFF. The CDR3 DNA follows: TGTGCCAGCAGCTCTCGACTAGCAGAGCTATACAATGAGCAGTTCTTC.

The chain joins TRBV2 to TRBJ1-1; no clear D gene. Germline values: CDR1 SNHLY, CDR2 FYNNEI. The CDR3 is made up of 13 amino acids. Trimming cost V 3 bases and J 4 bases, with 9 bases left between them. Here the CDR3 reads CASSDQRGTEAFF. In DNA form, the CDR3 reads TGTGCCAGCAGTGACCAGCGGGGCACTGAAGCTTTCTTT.

V and J are TRBV5-1 and TRBJ1-1; no reliable D call. V dropped 2 bases and J dropped 4 bases, with 18 bases sitting between them. This CDR3 spans 16 amino acids. Germline V gene data show CDR1 as SGHRS and CDR2 as YFSETQ. The CDR3 DNA sequence: TGCGCCAGCAGCTTATCCCCGGGAACGATGGGCACTGAAGCTTTCTTT. The encoded protein is CASSLSPGTMGTEAFF.

The rearrangement links TRBV4-1 to TRBJ2-7, with TRBD2 as a possible D gene (6 bases). The V end lost 0 bases, the J end lost 6 bases, and 18 bases lay between the germline ends. This CDR3 has 16 amino acids. The germline CDR1 and CDR2 sequences are MGHRA and YSYEKL. This CDR3 is CASSQDLAETVPEQYF. In nucleotides, the CDR3 is TGCGCCAGCAGCCAAGATTTAGCGGAGACTGTTCCCGAGCAGTACTTC.

The CDR3 DNA is TGTGCCAGCAGCTTAGTCGGCAGGGCCCCCTCGTTGGCGCAGTATTTT. Translation: CASSLVGRAPSLAQYF. The rearrangement uses TRBV7-8 and TRBJ2-3; tentative D call: TRBD1 (5 bases). Germline assignment: CDR1 SGHVS and CDR2 FQNEAQ. Trimming shortened V by 1 base and J by 10 bases, and 21 bases separated the two germline ends. The CDR3 covers 16 residues. Based on the CDR3 plus reference TRBV7-8 and TRBJ2-3, the full variable domain is GAGVSQSPRYKVAKRGQDVALRCDPISGHVSLFWYQQALGQGPEFLTYFQNEAQLDKSGLPSDRFFAERPEGSVSTLKIQRTQQEDSAVYLCASSLVGRAPSLAQYFGPGTRLTVL.

This clone came up a few times. The chain joins TRBV30 to TRBJ1-1; D is possibly TRBD1 (6 bases). This CDR3 has 14 amino acids. CDR1 is GTSNPN and CDR2 is SVGIG in the germline V gene (reference sequence). With 3 bases removed from V and 4 bases from J, the gap between germline ends came to 15 bases. The DNA of the CDR3 is TGTGCCTGGAGGCGGAGGGGGGGGAGCACTGAAGCTTTCTTT. It encodes CAWRRRGGSTEAFF.